The 27 T cell receptor beta chains below all came from one sample that was sequenced in a study of graft-versus-host responses after intestinal transplantation. Which antigens these TCRs recognize remains unknown. Libraries were prepared by immunoSEQ multiplex PCR; TCRdb keeps only in-frame clonotypes and omits some of them. The profile shows roughly 97,000 clones, around 92% of them singletons. This specimen was unstimulated CD4+ T cells sorted from spleen or lymph node cells, taken before transplant. These receptor sequences come from a human donor who was the organ donor for an intestinal transplant.

The chain recombines TRBV6-5 with TRBJ1-6; 8 bases are shared with TRBD1. Germline V gene lookup returns CDR1 MNHEY and CDR2 SVGAGI. The CDR3 covers 14 residues. The J segment lost 4 bases and the V segment lost 7 bases, leaving 3 bases of the junction unmatched. The CDR3 DNA reads TGTGCCAGCACCAGACAGGGGTATAATTCACCCCTCCACTTT. Protein sequence: CASTRQGYNSPLHF.

The chain couples TRBV6-5 to TRBJ2-7; D might be TRBD1 (5 bases). Germline V CDR1 and CDR2: MNHEY, SVGAGI. V shed 0 bases and J shed 7 bases, with 13 bases lying between them. This CDR3 is built from 14 residues. CDR3 amino acids: CASSYSPGWQEQYF. The CDR3, as DNA: TGTGCCAGCAGTTACTCGCCAGGGTGGCAGGAGCAGTACTTC.

The V gene is TRBV5-4, the J gene TRBJ2-2; weak D call: TRBD2 (6 bases). The ends were cut back, 3 bases at V and 7 bases at J, with 10 bases in the middle. This CDR3 is built from 13 residues. Germline values: CDR1 SGHNT, CDR2 YYREEE (reference sequence). The CDR3 spells CASSSNSGGELFF. The DNA for the CDR3 is TGTGCCAGCAGCTCGAATAGCGGCGGGGAGCTGTTTTTT.

The rearrangement links TRBV2 to TRBJ2-5; D not resolved. Trimming took off 7 bases at V and 0 bases at J, with 12 bases between the two ends. This CDR3 spans 14 amino acids. The germline V gene encodes CDR1 SNHLY and CDR2 FYNNEI. The CDR3 coding sequence is TGTGCCAGCAATCTGGGCATAAACCAAGAGACCCAGTACTTC. Its translation is CASNLGINQETQYF.

The chain is built from TRBV5-6 and TRBJ2-1, with a possible D match to TRBD2 (5 bases). CDR1 is SGHDT, CDR2 YYEEEE, per germline. There are 14 residues in the CDR3. V was cut by 4 bases and J by 4 bases, with 12 bases left in between. Here the CDR3 reads CASSGRGAYNEQFF. The CDR3 bases are TGTGCCAGCAGCGGCCGGGGAGCTTACAATGAGCAGTTCTTC.

The chain is built from TRBV18 and TRBJ2-1; weak D call: TRBD1 (5 bases). Germline V gene data show CDR1 as KGHSH and CDR2 as LQKENI. CDR3 length: 13 residues. The V and J ends lost 6 bases and 0 bases respectively, with 6 bases between them. The CDR3 nucleotides read TGTGCCAGCTCGGACACCTCCTACAATGAGCAGTTCTTC. It specifies CASSDTSYNEQFF.

CDR3: CASSYTGGPVGELFF. The CDR3 coding sequence is TGTGCCAGCAGTTACACGGGGGGGCCGGTCGGGGAGCTGTTTTTT. The chain is built from TRBV6-5 and TRBJ2-2; 8 bases agree with TRBD2. CDR1 MNHEY and CDR2 SVGAGI come from the germline V gene. With V trimmed by 2 bases and J by 7 bases, 6 bases remained unmatched. The length of the CDR3 is 15 residues.

This clone was recorded once. The rearrangement uses TRBV4-3 and TRBJ2-3; the match to TRBD2 covers 9 bases. Per the germline V gene, CDR1 is LGHNA and CDR2 is YSLEER. The CDR3 has 14 residues. V gave up 3 bases and J gave up 9 bases; unmatched junction bases: 7. The CDR3 sequence is CASSQGASGGTQYF. CDR3 in DNA: TGCGCCAGCAGCCAGGGTGCGAGCGGGGGGACGCAGTATTTT.

The CDR3 reads CATSREGTGTDTQYF. The CDR3 DNA reads as TGTGCCACCAGCAGAGAGGGGACAGGAACAGATACGCAGTATTTT. This sequence joins TRBV15 and TRBJ2-3; 8 bases map to TRBD1. This CDR3 is built from 15 residues. After removal of 0 bases from V and 3 bases from J, the junction contained 2 bases not matched to a gene. Germline CDR1 and CDR2: LNHNV and YYDKDF (reference sequence).

The rearrangement links TRBV18 to TRBJ2-6, with D maybe TRBD1 (5 bases). Trimming stripped 2 bases from V and 0 bases from J, with 11 bases between. The V gene's germline CDR1 is KGHSH and CDR2 LQKENI. The CDR3 spans 17 residues. CDR3 sequence: CASSPSRAASGANVLTF. CDR3 DNA: TGTGCCAGCTCACCATCCAGGGCGGCCTCTGGGGCCAACGTCCTGACTTTC.

The chain joins TRBV5-4 to TRBJ1-4, with D hard to call. Trimming took 10 bases from V and 4 from J, leaving 11 bases between them. This CDR3 region has 12 residues. The germline V gene has CDR1 SGHNT and CDR2 YYREEE (reference sequence). CDR3 sequence reads: CAAGIFNEKLFF. Here the CDR3 DNA reads TGTGCCGCGGGCATCTTTAATGAAAAACTGTTTTTT.

The gene calls are TRBV4-1 and TRBJ2-1; D is ambiguous. With 6 bases removed from V and 3 bases from J, the gap between germline ends came to 3 bases. Germline values: CDR1 MGHRA, CDR2 YSYEKL. The CDR3 runs 11 residues. For the CDR3, the DNA is TGCGCCAGCAGACACTACAATGAGCAGTTCTTC. This gives the protein CASRHYNEQFF.

The gene calls are TRBV6-5 and TRBJ2-5, with 7 bases identical to TRBD2. Germline assignment: CDR1 MNHEY and CDR2 SVGAGI. V was pared by 2 bases and J by 9 bases, with 6 bases of the junction left unmatched. The CDR3 length is 13 residues. CDR3 loop: CASSYLSSGAQYF. In DNA form, the CDR3 reads TGTGCCAGCAGTTACCTCTCGAGCGGGGCCCAGTACTTC.

The CDR3 DNA sequence: TGCGCCAGCAGCCAAGACTTAACCAGGCGGGGCAGCACAGATACGCAGTATTTT. As protein: CASSQDLTRRGSTDTQYF. V usage is TRBV4-1 and J usage is TRBJ2-3, with a weak D call TRBD2 (6 bases). Germline CDR1 and CDR2: MGHRA and YSYEKL. The CDR3 runs 18 residues. V was cut by 0 bases and J by 0 bases, with 16 bases left in between.

This chain links TRBV25-1 with TRBJ2-7; 9 nucleotides agree with TRBD2. The CDR3 is made up of 15 amino acids. After removal of 2 bases from V and 1 base from J, the junction contained 3 bases not matched to a gene. CDR1 and CDR2 from the germline V gene are MGHDK and SYGVNS. DNA for the CDR3: TGTGCCAGCAGTGAAATGAGCGGGGGGTCCTACGAGCAGTACTTC. Its translation is CASSEMSGGSYEQYF.

This sequence joins TRBV19 and TRBJ1-2; weak D call: TRBD1 (5 bases). Germline V gives CDR1 LNHDA, CDR2 SQIVND (reference sequence). CDR3 length: 13 amino acids. Trimming shortened V by 9 bases and J by 0 bases, and 11 bases separated the two germline ends. CDR3 bases: TGTGCCAGCCTCAGGACACCTAACTATGGCTACACCTTC. The encoded protein is CASLRTPNYGYTF.

The table lists this clone with a count of one. The rearrangement links TRBV28 to TRBJ2-7; D gene unclear. Germline V gives CDR1 MDHEN, CDR2 SYDVKM. The V end lost 3 bases, the J end lost 1 base, and 13 bases lay between the germline ends. This CDR3 has 15 residues. The CDR3 DNA reads as TGTGCCAGCAGTTTCCCAGGATTAAAGTCCTACGAGCAGTACTTC. Translating it yields CASSFPGLKSYEQYF.

This clone has a single count. This chain uses TRBV7-3 with TRBJ2-2; weak D call: TRBD2 (5 bases). CDR3 length: 13 residues. Germline lookup yields CDR1 SGHTA and CDR2 FQGTGA. Trimming pared 4 bases from V and 5 bases from J, leaving 8 bases between. CDR3 sequence: CASSSTITGELFF. For the CDR3, the DNA is TGTGCCAGCAGCTCGACTATTACCGGGGAGCTGTTTTTT.

V gene TRBV4-1 combines with J gene TRBJ2-7; possible D gene TRBD1, 5 bases. The V gene lost 1 base and the J gene lost 3 bases, with 19 bases spanning the gap. From germline, CDR1 is MGHRA and CDR2 YSYEKL. The CDR3 totals 17 residues. For the CDR3, the DNA is TGCGCCAGCAGCCAAGGGGTCACGGCCAGGGCCGGCTACGAGCAGTACTTC. It translates to CASSQGVTARAGYEQYF.

The chain joins TRBV4-3 to TRBJ1-6, with a possible D match to TRBD1 (6 bases). The CDR3 totals 16 residues. CDR1 is LGHNA, CDR2 YSLEER, per germline. Trimming shortened V by 1 base and J by 4 bases, and 11 bases separated the two germline ends. CDR3: CASSQANRVYNSPLHF. The CDR3 bases are TGCGCCAGCAGCCAAGCAAACAGGGTGTATAATTCACCCCTCCACTTT.

The gene calls are TRBV4-1 and TRBJ2-1; 12 bases fit TRBD2. This CDR3 comprises 16 residues. CDR1 is MGHRA, CDR2 YSYEKL, per germline. The V segment lost 6 bases and the J segment 7 bases; nucleotides outside the gene matches: 10. The CDR3 sequence: CASSTPGLAGRNEQFF. CDR3 nucleotide sequence: TGCGCCAGCAGTACCCCGGGACTAGCGGGTAGGAATGAGCAGTTCTTC.

The chain has TRBV28 and TRBJ2-7; TRBD1 agrees at 9 bases. CDR1 and CDR2 (germline): MDHEN, SYDVKM. Losses at the gene ends were 8 bases for V and 0 bases for J; bases not matched to a gene: 8. The CDR3 is made up of 15 amino acids. The chain's CDR3 is CASLRGQGPSYEQYF. CDR3 sequence (DNA): TGTGCCAGCCTCCGCGGACAGGGGCCCTCCTACGAGCAGTACTTC.

Regarding this clone: A junction end diverges from the germline sequence, so it may reflect a read error. V is TRBV6-5 and J is TRBJ2-1; no definite D call. The CDR3 loop spans 15 amino acids. Germline V CDR1 and CDR2: MNHEY, SVGAGI. The CDR3 DNA reads as TGTGCCAGCAGTCACTCAGGAGCCTCCTACAATGAGCAGTTCTTC. As protein: CASSHSGASYNEQFF.

The V call is TRBV6-1, the J call TRBJ2-3, with 14 bases aligning to TRBD2. This CDR3 contains 16 residues. Germline CDR1 and CDR2: MNHNS and SASEGT. V lost 4 bases, J lost 4 bases, and 4 bases stayed unmatched. The CDR3 region is CASSGLAGGPADTQYF. In DNA, the CDR3 is TGTGCCAGCAGTGGACTAGCGGGGGGGCCAGCAGATACGCAGTATTTT.

The chain links TRBV19 to TRBJ2-3; D is perhaps TRBD2 (5 bases). This CDR3 has 16 amino acids. CDR1 and CDR2 (germline): LNHDA, SQIVND (reference sequence). Trimming took off 2 bases at V and 2 bases at J, with 14 bases between the two ends. DNA for the CDR3: TGTGCCAGTAGTATAATGAGGGCTCTAAACACAGATACGCAGTATTTT. Encoded protein: CASSIMRALNTDTQYF.

The chain uses TRBV19 and TRBJ1-2; 10 positions match TRBD1. The V segment lost 4 bases and the J segment 8 bases; nucleotides outside the gene matches: 7. This CDR3 comprises 14 residues. CDR1 is LNHDA and CDR2 is SQIVND in the germline V gene (reference sequence). This chain's CDR3 is CASSTRQGAKGYTF. CDR3 coding DNA: TGTGCCAGTAGTACCCGACAGGGGGCGAAAGGCTACACCTTC.

The chain couples TRBV19 to TRBJ2-7; D perhaps matches TRBD1 (6 bases). The CDR3 runs 15 residues. Germline loops: CDR1 LNHDA, CDR2 SQIVND (reference sequence). Trimming took off 5 bases at V and 2 bases at J, with 16 bases between the two ends. The CDR3 sequence is CASSEPGERAYEQYF. In DNA, the CDR3 is TGTGCCAGTAGTGAACCAGGGGAGAGGGCCTACGAGCAGTACTTC.